The next 8 T cell receptor beta chains were all read from a single sample in a study of cytomegalovirus exposure and HLA in healthy donors. PCR was performed using 60 Vbeta and 13 Jbeta primers. The data were produced by immunoSEQ multiplex PCR, yet TCRdb's version contains in-frame clones alone and is incomplete. Among over 90,000 clones listed, more than 75% were seen once. The sample taken for sequencing was PBMCs. All receptors come from a woman younger than 35 in good health and CMV-seropositive.

The table lists this clone with a few counts. V and J are TRBV6-4 and TRBJ2-5, with 7 nucleotides matching TRBD1. The end of the DNA is better explained by TRBJ2-7, so the J call may be wrong. Germline CDR1 reads MRHNA; CDR2 reads SNTAGT. This CDR3 is built from 16 residues. The CDR3 DNA sequence: TGTGCCAGCAGTGACACGCTCCGGGACAGCCCCTACGAGCAGTACTTC. This gives the protein CASSDTLRDSPYEQYF.

The CDR3 DNA sequence: TGTGCCAGCAGCTTCACAGGGGGCACTGGTTCACCCCTCCACTTT. Amino acid sequence: CASSFTGGTGSPLHF. The rearrangement uses TRBV27 and TRBJ1-6; TRBD1 matches at 9 bases. Unmatched junction bases numbered 9, after V lost 6 bases and J lost 9 bases. The CDR3 is 15 amino acids. Germline CDR1 and CDR2: MNHEY and SMNVEV (reference sequence).

This clone was detected only a few times. Germline is not matched at one junction end, which may reflect a read error. The rearrangement links TRBV6-5 to TRBJ1-2; D call uncertain. The length of the CDR3 is 13 residues. From germline, CDR1 is MNHEY and CDR2 SVGAGI. CDR3 in DNA: TGTGCCAGCAGTTACACCCTGGACTACGGCTACACCTTC. This encodes CASSYTLDYGYTF.

This sequence joins TRBV6-1 and TRBJ2-1, with a tentative D call TRBD2 (5 bases). Germline CDR1 is MNHNS and CDR2 is SASEGT. V was trimmed by 8 bases and J by 5 bases, leaving 19 bases between them. The CDR3 has 15 residues. In nucleotides, the CDR3 is TGTGCCAGCCTTGGGTCGCGGGTAGCCGACAATGAGCAGTTCTTC. Translated, it gives CASLGSRVADNEQFF.

This sequence joins TRBV4-2 and TRBJ2-5; D perhaps matches TRBD2 (7 bases). V lost 5 bases and J 5 bases, leaving 18 bases between the germline ends. Per the germline V gene, CDR1 is LGHNA and CDR2 is YNFKEQ. The CDR3 has 15 amino acids. Here the CDR3 DNA reads TGTGCCAGCAGCGGAACGGGGGGCCTCCAGGAGACCCAGTACTTC. Its translation: CASSGTGGLQETQYF.

This chain connects TRBV7-2 to TRBJ2-1; tentatively, D is TRBD2 (6 bases). This CDR3 is built from 17 residues. Per the germline V gene, CDR1 is SGHTA and CDR2 is FQGNSA. V was trimmed by 2 bases and J by 1 base, leaving 15 bases between them. The CDR3 nucleotides are TGTGCCAGCAGCTTACCTGTGGGACTGCAATCCTACAATGAGCAGTTCTTC. Its translation is CASSLPVGLQSYNEQFF.

V usage is TRBV5-1 and J usage is TRBJ1-4, with unresolved D. The CDR3 is 13 amino acids. Germline V gene lookup returns CDR1 SGHRS and CDR2 YFSETQ. The V end lost 3 bases, the J end lost 8 bases, and 11 bases lay between the germline ends. CDR3 loop: CASSYEGGEKLFF. CDR3 DNA: TGCGCCAGCAGCTACGAGGGTGGGGAAAAACTGTTTTTT.

V gene TRBV18 combines with J gene TRBJ2-7; 9 nucleotides align to TRBD2. Germline V gives CDR1 KGHSH, CDR2 LQKENI. The V gene end was trimmed by 5 bases and the J gene end by 0 bases; junction bases not matched to a gene: 2. This CDR3 has 14 amino acids. This chain's CDR3 is CASSSSGDSYEQYF. Written as DNA, the CDR3 is TGTGCCAGCTCATCTAGCGGGGACTCCTACGAGCAGTACTTC.